This T cell receptor (beta chain) came from a study of T cells in Graves' hyperthyroidism and ophthalmopathy. Study-level points and caveats: Most thyroid clonotypes expanded above 0.001 appeared in blood too. It was a median around 6 months before onset that the model predicted ophthalmopathy.

Note on this clonotype: Its antigen remains unidentified. This may be a read error: a much more frequent sequence differs by one nucleotide.

Clinical symptoms, serum thyroxine, TRAb, thyroid ultrasound and orbital computed tomography informed diagnoses. The PBMCs were taken from around 10 ml of fresh peripheral blood. The CDR3 spans 12 residues. The V gene's germline CDR1 is SGHAT and CDR2 FQNNGV. RNA transcripts gave rise to amplified TCR beta CDR3 regions. Researchers ran a first-round RT-PCR on the TCR CDR3 using the HTBI primer set. TCRdb used MiXCR to reprocess the multiplex PCR reads, holding one entry per CDR3 protein. The sample carries some 500,000 distinct CDR3 sequences, around 16% recorded once. The sequence was obtained from a woman between 25 and 40 years old with Graves' ophthalmopathy. The specimen was blood. The chain recombines TRBV11-2 with TRBJ2-5; D is ambiguous. In DNA, the CDR3 is TGTGCCAGCAACTTGTGGCAAGAGGCCCAGTACTTC. Its protein product is CASNLWQEAQYF.